This paragraph reports one TCR beta chain. Its target is unknown. Per sorted-subset replicate PCR, input was roughly 200 ng DNA, representing 30,000 to 35,000 T cell genomes. Generated by immunoSEQ multiplex PCR, the TCRdb table keeps only in-frame clones and is missing some. This table has around 640,000 clones, about 96% appearing once. This specimen comes from a study of shared clonotypes between healthy human individuals. Whole-study findings and limits: There were few donors, and this limited the genetic and exposure-history diversity represented.

Naive CD8 cells were CD45RO-negative, positively selected for CCR7, excluding terminally differentiated effector memory CD45RA+ cells. The donors, healthy adults who were HIV-negative, had experienced no recent acute infections or vaccinations. Sequencing was done on a sample of naive CD8+ T cells sorted from blood. This receptor was obtained from a woman in her twenties or thirties in good health.

CDR3 bases: TGTGCCAGCAGTGAGAACAACTACGAGCAGTACTTC. It yields the protein CASSENNYEQYF. The rearrangement uses TRBV2 and TRBJ2-7; D gene uncertain. The CDR3 loop spans 12 amino acids. CDR1 is SNHLY and CDR2 is FYNNEI in the germline V gene. Trimming shortened V by 3 bases and J by 3 bases, and 6 bases separated the two germline ends.